The next 5 T cell receptor beta chains were all read from a single sample in a study of T cells in Graves' hyperthyroidism and ophthalmopathy (dated 2019 in TCRdb). The library was built by means of multiplex PCR. Sequencing was carried out with an Illumina HiSeq 2000. The TCR beta CDR3 regions were amplified from the RNA transcripts. A first-round RT-PCR of the TCR CDR3 used the HTBI primer set with the Qiagen OneStep RT-PCR kit. The raw public reads went through TCRdb reprocessing: fastp at Q25, MiXCR clone calling, in-frame beta chains kept. Identical CDR3 proteins give one entry, which carries the most common genes and DNA. The sample data list a few hundred thousand distinct CDR3 sequences, and roughly 25% of these were observed just once. The ten biggest clones cover about 73% of the sample. The sequencing sample was made of blood. The receptors come from a man aged 50 to 60 with Graves' hyperthyroidism.

The chain is built from TRBV6-1 and TRBJ2-2, with 12 positions matching TRBD2. The length of the CDR3 is 15 residues. With 5 bases clipped from V and 5 bases from J, the junction kept 3 bases outside the gene matches. Germline CDR1 and CDR2: MNHNS and SASEGT. CDR3 loop: CASSRLAGETGELFF. The CDR3 region has the DNA TGTGCCAGCAGTCGACTAGCGGGAGAGACCGGGGAGCTGTTTTTT.

This chain joins TRBV28 and TRBJ2-1; D is uncertain. In germline, CDR1 is MDHEN, CDR2 SYDVKM. Trimming stripped 3 bases from V and 0 bases from J, with 12 bases between. The CDR3 runs 16 residues. In nucleotides, the CDR3 is TGTGCCAGCAGTTTGGTTAGTGGAAGCTCCTACAATGAGCAGTTCTTC. This gives the protein CASSLVSGSSYNEQFF. Filled out from reference TRBV28 and TRBJ2-1, the complete variable domain reads DVKVTQSSRYLVKRTGEKVFLECVQDMDHENMFWYRQDPGLGLRLIYFSYDVKMKEKGDIPEGYSVSREKKERFSLILESASTNQTSMYLCASSLVSGSSYNEQFFGPGTRLTVL.

Ten or more counts support this clonotype. The gene calls are TRBV2 and TRBJ2-1, with 9 bases fitting TRBD1. Germline V gene lookup returns CDR1 SNHLY and CDR2 FYNNEI. This CDR3 contains 15 residues. Trimming took 6 bases from V and 7 from J; bases not matched to a gene: 10. CDR3 in amino acids: CASSREGQGSNEQFF. The CDR3 coding sequence is TGTGCCAGCAGCCGCGAGGGACAGGGTTCAAATGAGCAGTTCTTC.

The sample holds a few counts of this clonotype. The rearrangement joins TRBV7-2 to TRBJ2-7; D may match TRBD1 or TRBD2 (5 bases each). Germline assignment: CDR1 SGHTA and CDR2 FQGNSA. Trimming cost V 0 bases and J 7 bases, with 16 bases left between them. The CDR3 is made up of 15 amino acids. In DNA, the CDR3 is TGTGCCAGCAGCTTAGCTCCCGCCGTGGGGGTTGAGCAGTACTTC. Translated: CASSLAPAVGVEQYF.

The V and J genes are TRBV2 and TRBJ2-1, with 12 bases identical to TRBD2. With V trimmed by 6 bases and J by 5 bases, 2 bases remained unmatched. CDR1 is SNHLY, CDR2 FYNNEI, per germline. This CDR3 comprises 14 residues. The CDR3 loop reads CASRLAGGDNEQFF. As DNA, the CDR3 is TGTGCCAGCAGACTAGCGGGGGGCGACAATGAGCAGTTCTTC.